One sample yielded the 8 T cell receptor beta chains listed below, sequenced in a study of Graves' ophthalmopathy and Graves' hyperthyroidism. From RNA, the CDR3 regions of TCR beta chains were amplified and sequenced. The authors performed first-round RT-PCR with HTBI primers and then a second-round multiplex PCR. Each CDR3 protein is one row after TCRdb ran MiXCR on the multiplex PCR reads. The sample shows about 1.2 million distinct CDR3 sequences, 35% to 40% of them seen only once. The sample consisted of peripheral blood or thyroid tissue (not recorded which). These receptors were obtained from an adult man with Graves' hyperthyroidism.

The genes are TRBV7-8 and TRBJ1-1, with TRBD1 matching over 8 bases. Germline CDR1 reads SGHVS; CDR2 reads FQNEAQ. This CDR3 has 15 amino acids. V lost 6 bases to trimming and J lost 4 bases; unmatched junction nucleotides: 10. CDR3 amino acids: CASRSGQGAITEAFF. CDR3 DNA sequence: TGTGCCAGCAGGTCTGGGCAGGGGGCGATCACTGAAGCTTTCTTT.

This sequence joins TRBV5-6 and TRBJ1-1; TRBD1 aligns across 9 bases. CDR1 and CDR2 (germline): SGHDT, YYEEEE. Unmatched junction bases numbered 7, after V lost 4 bases and J lost 0 bases. The CDR3 is 16 amino acids. CDR3 nucleotides: TGTGCCAGCAGCGACAGGGGGGAACTTATGAACACTGAAGCTTTCTTT. Protein: CASSDRGELMNTEAFF.

This clonotype occurred many times. The chain couples TRBV20-1 to TRBJ1-1, with D possibly matching TRBD1 (5 bases). Germline CDR1 DFQATT, CDR2 SNEGSKA (reference sequence). The CDR3 loop spans 13 amino acids. V lost 5 bases and J 0 bases, leaving 10 bases between the germline ends. CDR3 loop: CSARLTVNTEAFF. CDR3 DNA: TGCAGTGCTCGCCTGACAGTGAACACTGAAGCTTTCTTT.

The chain recombines TRBV24-1 with TRBJ1-2; D is possibly TRBD1 (5 bases). V gave up 4 bases and J gave up 8 bases, with 13 bases separating them. The CDR3 is 13 residues long. Germline V gene sequence: CDR1 KGHDR, CDR2 SFDVKD. The CDR3 region has the DNA TGTGCCACCAGTGACCCAGAGACAGCCGGCTACACCTTC. Translating gives CATSDPETAGYTF.

This clonotype was seen many times. V is TRBV12-3 or TRBV12-4 and J is TRBJ1-2; TRBD1 matches 10 bases. This CDR3 contains 14 residues. With 5 bases clipped from V and 7 bases from J, the junction kept 7 bases outside the gene matches. The CDR3 sequence is CASSAGTGESGYTF. CDR3 DNA sequence: TGTGCCAGCAGTGCCGGGACAGGGGAGAGTGGCTACACCTTC.

This clonotype has ten or more counts. The rearrangement joins TRBV5-1 to TRBJ1-1; D remains unclear. CDR3 length equals 15 residues. Per the germline V gene, CDR1 is SGHRS and CDR2 is YFSETQ. Trimming left V 0 bases short and J 4 bases short, with 13 bases between. As DNA, the CDR3 is TGCGCCAGCAGCTTGGACGACCCCGGTGGCACTGAAGCTTTCTTT. It encodes CASSLDDPGGTEAFF.

This clonotype was found many times. The chain carries TRBV7-2 and TRBJ2-5; D uncertain. Between the trimmed V and J ends, which lost 0 bases and 7 bases, there was a span of 9 bases. The CDR3 contains 13 residues. Germline V gene lookup returns CDR1 SGHTA and CDR2 FQGNSA. CDR3 bases: TGTGCCAGCAGCTTAGCAGTCAGGCCGACCCAGTACTTC. Translating gives CASSLAVRPTQYF.

J is TRBJ2-2 and V is TRBV7-8; D ambiguous. The CDR3 is made up of 12 amino acids. Germline lookup yields CDR1 SGHVS and CDR2 FQNEAQ. V shed 4 bases and J shed 7 bases, with 7 bases lying between them. The CDR3 spells CASSSPDGELFF. In DNA form, the CDR3 reads TGTGCCAGCAGCTCCCCGGACGGGGAGCTGTTTTTT.